The 32 T cell receptor beta chains below were found in one sample sequenced in a study of T cells in Graves' hyperthyroidism and ophthalmopathy. What was amplified from RNA transcripts were TCR beta CDR3 regions. Carried out on the TCR CDR3, a first-round RT-PCR used the HTBI primer set. TCRdb called the multiplex PCR reads again in MiXCR, with one record for every CDR3 protein. This sample has 650,000 to 800,000 distinct CDR3 sequences; 45% occur once, and the top ten carry about 7.2%. What was sequenced was peripheral blood or thyroid tissue (not recorded which). These TCRs come from an adult man with Graves' disease, either hyperthyroidism or ophthalmopathy (not recorded which).

In its sample, this clonotype was seen a few times. The chain recombines TRBV20-1 with TRBJ1-5; TRBD1 is a possible D gene (5 bases). Germline lookup yields CDR1 DFQATT and CDR2 SNEGSKA (reference sequence). The CDR3 extends over 14 amino acids. Trimming shortened V by 6 bases and J by 0 bases, and 12 bases separated the two germline ends. CDR3 loop: CSARRDPSNQPQHF. The CDR3 DNA sequence: TGCAGTGCCCGCCGGGACCCTAGCAATCAGCCCCAGCATTTT.

This clonotype was seen once. The V and J genes are TRBV10-3 and TRBJ2-7; no reliable D call. Trimming took 4 bases from V and 4 from J, leaving 8 bases between them. Germline CDR1 ENHRY, CDR2 SYGVKD. The CDR3 covers 12 residues. CDR3 protein: CAISVKGYEQYF. The CDR3 bases are TGTGCCATCAGTGTCAAGGGTTACGAGCAGTACTTC.

This clonotype was detected ten times or more. The CDR3 region is CASSPGTREQYF. CDR3 nucleotide sequence: TGCGCCAGCAGTCCCGGGACTCGCGAGCAGTACTTC. The rearrangement joins TRBV10-1 to TRBJ2-7; D might be TRBD2 (6 bases). In germline, CDR1 is WNHNN, CDR2 SYGVQD (reference sequence). CDR3 size: 12 residues. Between the trimmed V and J ends, which lost 5 bases and 6 bases, there was a span of 11 bases.

The V call is TRBV9, the J call TRBJ1-6; perhaps TRBD1 as D (6 bases). CDR3 length: 15 amino acids. Trimming took off 4 bases at V and 8 bases at J, with 16 bases between the two ends. Per the germline V gene, CDR1 is SGDLS and CDR2 is YYNGEE. CDR3 residues: CASSYGTKGDSPLHF. The CDR3 bases are TGTGCCAGCAGCTACGGGACAAAGGGTGATTCACCCCTCCACTTT.

The sample holds many counts of this clonotype. CDR3 bases: TGTGCCAGCAGCCCCGAGGGCAGGGGATCGAACACTGAAGCTTTCTTT. Its translation: CASSPEGRGSNTEAFF. The chain combines TRBV7-9 with TRBJ1-1, with D possibly matching TRBD1 (6 bases). CDR3 length: 16 residues. Germline V gives CDR1 SEHNR, CDR2 FQNEAQ (reference sequence). V was trimmed by 5 bases and J by 1 base, leaving 17 bases between them.

In this sample, this clonotype turned up a few times. The rearrangement joins TRBV6-5 to TRBJ1-5, with D tentatively TRBD1 (5 bases). The germline gives CDR1 MNHEY, CDR2 SVGAGI. CDR3 length equals 14 residues. Trimming left V 6 bases short and J 8 bases short, with 17 bases between. This CDR3 reads CASRAGTDGKPQHF. The CDR3 coding sequence is TGTGCCAGCAGGGCCGGGACGGACGGGAAGCCCCAGCATTTT.

This clonotype was recorded a few times. V gene TRBV7-9 combines with J gene TRBJ2-2; 10 nucleotides align to TRBD2. This CDR3 is 18 amino acids long. Germline lookup yields CDR1 SEHNR and CDR2 FQNEAQ (reference sequence). V lost 3 bases to trimming and J lost 2 bases; unmatched junction nucleotides: 9. The CDR3 DNA reads as TGTGCCAGCAGCTTCCGGTTGACTAGCGGGCATAACACCGGGGAGCTGTTTTTT. It encodes CASSFRLTSGHNTGELFF.

This clonotype was counted a few times. The V and J genes are TRBV4-1 and TRBJ2-7; 7 positions agree with TRBD1. Germline assignment: CDR1 MGHRA and CDR2 YSYEKL. This CDR3 comprises 15 residues. V shed 1 base and J 2 bases; nucleotides not matched to a gene: 5. The CDR3 nucleotides read TGCGCCAGCAGCCAAGTTAGGGGGCCAGCCTACGAGCAGTACTTC. Encoded protein: CASSQVRGPAYEQYF.

This clonotype appeared a few times. V and J are TRBV20-1 and TRBJ2-7; TRBD2 aligns across 7 bases. V was clipped by 4 bases and J by 3 bases; unmatched bases: 12. Per germline, CDR1 DFQATT and CDR2 SNEGSKA (reference sequence). The CDR3 extends over 15 amino acids. This CDR3 reads CSAIQTGLPSYEQYF. The CDR3, as DNA: TGCAGTGCTATTCAAACGGGACTACCGAGCTACGAGCAGTACTTC.

The rearrangement joins TRBV10-3 to TRBJ1-5; weak D call: TRBD1 (5 bases). The germline V gene has CDR1 ENHRY and CDR2 SYGVKD. Trimming pared 6 bases from V and 6 bases from J, leaving 15 bases between. This CDR3 spans 14 amino acids. The CDR3 region has the DNA TGTGCCATCAGCGGGACTGGGGTAGGTCAGCCCCAGCATTTT. It codes for CAISGTGVGQPQHF.

V and J are TRBV2 and TRBJ2-5, with 8 bases identical to TRBD1. This CDR3 comprises 14 residues. J was trimmed by 5 bases and V by 8 bases; bases with no gene match: 10. Germline V lookup: CDR1 SNHLY, CDR2 FYNNEI. CDR3 amino acids: CASAKDRVFETQYF. Written as DNA, the CDR3 is TGTGCCAGCGCTAAGGACAGGGTCTTTGAGACCCAGTACTTC.

Regarding this clonotype: This may arise from a read error, as a much more abundant clone is one base away. The chain employs TRBV10-3 and TRBJ1-1, with a tentative D call TRBD1 (6 bases). The V end lost 0 bases, the J end lost 8 bases, and 13 bases lay between the germline ends. The CDR3 covers 14 residues. Germline CDR1 is ENHRY and CDR2 is SYGVKD. The CDR3 sequence is CAISESRGAAEAFF. The CDR3 DNA sequence: TGTGCCATCAGTGAGTCGAGGGGGGCCGCGGAAGCTTTCTTT.

The V call is TRBV20-1, the J call TRBJ2-5, with 9 bases lining up with TRBD1. The V segment lost 7 bases and the J segment 5 bases; nucleotides outside the gene matches: 11. CDR3 length equals 14 residues. Per germline, CDR1 DFQATT and CDR2 SNEGSKA (reference sequence). The CDR3 bases are TGCAGTGTCCAACCCGGGACAGGGATGGAGACCCAGTACTTC. Amino acids: CSVQPGTGMETQYF.

CDR3 region: CSALDRGRVGEQYF. The DNA for the CDR3 is TGCAGTGCCCTGGACAGGGGGCGAGTGGGGGAGCAGTACTTC. This chain connects TRBV20-1 to TRBJ2-7; TRBD1 agrees at 11 bases. The germline V gene has CDR1 DFQATT and CDR2 SNEGSKA (reference sequence). Trimming removed 6 bases from V and 7 bases from J; junction bases left unmatched: 11. The CDR3 runs 14 residues.

The sample holds many counts of this clonotype. The chain recombines TRBV7-2 with TRBJ1-4, with D unclear. Germline loops: CDR1 SGHTA, CDR2 FQGNSA. Trimming took 3 bases from V and 6 from J, leaving 11 bases between them. The CDR3 length is 14 residues. CDR3: CASSFGRAHEKLFF. The CDR3 DNA sequence: TGTGCCAGCAGCTTCGGTAGGGCCCATGAAAAACTGTTTTTT.

The chain recombines TRBV12-3 or TRBV12-4 with TRBJ1-1; no clear D. Between the trimmed V and J ends, which lost 6 bases and 10 bases, there was a span of 15 bases. The CDR3 runs 12 residues. CDR3 sequence: CASSQAFEVAFF. The CDR3 nucleotides read TGTGCCAGCAGCCAGGCCTTCGAGGTAGCTTTCTTT.

V gene TRBV20-1 combines with J gene TRBJ2-6; either TRBD1 or TRBD2 may fit D (5 bases each). V lost 0 bases to trimming and J lost 0 bases, with 18 bases between them. Germline V lookup: CDR1 DFQATT, CDR2 SNEGSKA (reference sequence). This CDR3 contains 19 residues. The CDR3 region is CSARDPGAVGYSGANVLTF. CDR3 coding DNA: TGCAGTGCTAGAGATCCCGGGGCGGTAGGGTACTCTGGGGCCAACGTCCTGACTTTC.

The chain carries TRBV7-2 and TRBJ1-6, with a possible D match to TRBD1 (5 bases). CDR3 length: 14 amino acids. Per germline, CDR1 SGHTA and CDR2 FQGNSA. Trimming pared 5 bases from V and 7 bases from J, leaving 12 bases between. In DNA, the CDR3 is TGTGCCAGCAGCCAAACGCGACAGAATTCACCCCTCCACTTT. Its translation: CASSQTRQNSPLHF.

This clonotype showed up many times. CDR3: CAISRQGATNEKLFF. The CDR3 DNA is TGTGCCATCAGCCGACAGGGGGCTACTAATGAAAAACTGTTTTTT. The chain links TRBV10-3 to TRBJ1-4, with 10 bases identical to TRBD1. Unmatched junction bases numbered 3, after V lost 6 bases and J lost 2 bases. CDR1 is ENHRY, CDR2 SYGVKD, per germline. CDR3 length: 15 amino acids.

J is TRBJ1-6 and V is TRBV2, with 7 bases matching TRBD1. Germline lookup yields CDR1 SNHLY and CDR2 FYNNEI. J gave up 5 bases and V 6 bases, and 7 bases lay outside the gene matches. CDR3 length equals 15 residues. In nucleotides, the CDR3 is TGTGCCAGCAGGGCACAGGGGACTAATAATTCACCCCTCCACTTT. The encoded protein is CASRAQGTNNSPLHF.

The CDR3 bases are TGTGCCAGCAGTTTAATGGGTGGGGACTCTGAAGCTTTCTTT. This codes for CASSLMGGDSEAFF. The chain carries TRBV2 and TRBJ1-1; D may be TRBD1 (5 bases). The CDR3 runs 14 residues. V dropped 5 bases and J dropped 6 bases, with 16 bases sitting between them. Germline V CDR1 and CDR2: SNHLY, FYNNEI. Full variable domain (rest looked up from reference TRBV2 and TRBJ1-1): EPEVTQTPSHQVTQMGQEVILRCVPISNHLYFYWYRQILGQKVEFLVSFYNNEISEKSEIFDDQFSVERPDGSNFTLKIRSTKLEDSAMYFCASSLMGGDSEAFFGQGTRLTVV.

This clonotype has a count of ten or more. The chain has TRBV9 and TRBJ1-2, with a tentative D call TRBD1 (5 bases). The V gene's germline CDR1 is SGDLS and CDR2 YYNGEE. V lost 2 bases and J lost 2, with 10 bases in between. This CDR3 comprises 14 residues. The CDR3 nucleotides are TGTGCCAGCAGCGTTGCGGGGCAGAACTATGGCTACACCTTC. Translated, it gives CASSVAGQNYGYTF.

This clonotype was seen repeatedly, ten times or more. V and J are TRBV15 and TRBJ2-5, with 7 bases matching TRBD1. CDR1 and CDR2 (germline): LNHNV, YYDKDF (reference sequence). The CDR3 runs 13 residues. J was trimmed by 1 base and V by 6 bases; bases with no gene match: 2. The CDR3 nucleotides are TGTGCCACCAGAAGGGACAGCCAAGAGACCCAGTACTTC. Translating it yields CATRRDSQETQYF. Supplemented by reference TRBV15 and TRBJ2-5, the full variable domain reads DAMVIQNPRYQVTQFGKPVTLSCSQTLNHNVMYWYQQKSSQAPKLLFHYYDKDFNNEADTPDNFQSRRPNTSFCFLDIRSPGLGDTAMYLCATRRDSQETQYFGPGTRLLVL.

J is TRBJ1-2 and V is TRBV20-1; D perhaps matches TRBD1 (5 bases). Trimming took off 5 bases at V and 4 bases at J, with 20 bases between the two ends. This CDR3 comprises 15 residues. Germline V CDR1 and CDR2: DFQATT, SNEGSKA (reference sequence). In nucleotides, the CDR3 is TGCAGTGCTGACACGACAGCGATCAGAGTCTATGGCTACACCTTC. Translating it yields CSADTTAIRVYGYTF.

As regards this clonotype: Sequence at one end of the junction differs from germline and may be a read error. The genes are TRBV7-8 and TRBJ2-7, with D tentatively TRBD2 (5 bases). Looked up from germline, CDR1 is SGHVS and CDR2 is FQNEAQ. CDR3 length: 15 residues. CDR3 DNA sequence: TGTGCCAGCAGCTTAAAGGTTGAGGGCCCCTACGAGCAGCACTTC. Translating it yields CASSLKVEGPYEQHF.

About this clonotype: Given the absence of the conserved phenylalanine or tryptophan at the CDR3 end, a read error is likely. The rearrangement uses TRBV9 and TRBJ2-5; tentatively, D is TRBD1 or TRBD2 (5 bases each). CDR3 length: 16 residues. V lost 0 bases and J lost 5, with 17 bases in between. The germline V gene has CDR1 SGDLS and CDR2 YYNGEE. CDR3 bases: TGTGCCAGCAGCGTAGCTCCAGGGATTACGGGGGAGACCCAGTACCTC. Protein: CASSVAPGITGETQYL.

In this sample, this clonotype turned up a few times. The V and J genes are TRBV20-1 and TRBJ2-5; TRBD2 might be the D (6 bases). The CDR3 covers 15 residues. Germline V gives CDR1 DFQATT, CDR2 SNEGSKA (reference sequence). V lost 0 bases and J 0 bases, leaving 11 bases between the germline ends. The CDR3 reads CSARDGAGNQETQYF. The CDR3 DNA is TGCAGTGCTAGAGATGGTGCGGGGAACCAAGAGACCCAGTACTTC.

The CDR3 DNA is TGTGCCAGCAGCCAAGTCGGGACACTTCGTGCCTACGAGCAGTACTTC. As protein: CASSQVGTLRAYEQYF. The chain has TRBV7-9 and TRBJ2-7, with a weak D call TRBD1 (6 bases). With 5 bases removed from V and 2 bases from J, the gap between germline ends came to 19 bases. Germline-derived CDR1 and CDR2 are SEHNR and FQNEAQ (reference sequence). This CDR3 is 16 amino acids long.

This clonotype was observed at least ten times. The chain employs TRBV5-1 and TRBJ2-2; D gene ambiguous. Germline CDR1 reads SGHRS; CDR2 reads YFSETQ. This CDR3 comprises 13 residues. Trimming removed 2 bases from V and 6 bases from J, with 8 bases in between. CDR3 sequence: CASSFEVPGELFF. For the CDR3, the DNA is TGCGCCAGCAGCTTCGAGGTGCCCGGGGAGCTGTTTTTT. Complete variable domain (other parts from reference TRBV5-1 and TRBJ2-2): KAGVTQTPRYLIKTRGQQVTLSCSPISGHRSVSWYQQTPGQGLQFLFEYFSETQRNKGNFPGRFSGRQFSNSRSEMNVSTLELGDSALYLCASSFEVPGELFFGEGSRLTVL.

To note about this clonotype: At one of its ends the junction is not consistent with the germline gene, which may arise from a read error. The chain combines TRBV10-1 with TRBJ1-6; 7 nucleotides line up with TRBD1. The CDR3 consists of 15 residues. Germline lookup yields CDR1 WNHNN and CDR2 SYGVQD (reference sequence). CDR3 sequence reads: CASSYGTADNSPLHF. CDR3 coding DNA: TGTGCCAGCAGTTACGGGACAGCCGATAATTCACCCCTCCACTTT.

This clonotype occurred a few times. This chain links TRBV5-1 with TRBJ1-2; TRBD1 matches at 8 bases. CDR1 is SGHRS, CDR2 YFSETQ, per germline. V trimming: 0 bases; J trimming: 7 bases; junction bases outside the gene matches: 8. CDR3 length: 15 amino acids. The CDR3, as DNA: TGCGCCAGCAGCTTGGGACAGGGGATGGGCTCTGGCTACACCTTC. Protein sequence: CASSLGQGMGSGYTF. Based on the CDR3 plus reference TRBV5-1 and TRBJ1-2, the full variable domain is KAGVTQTPRYLIKTRGQQVTLSCSPISGHRSVSWYQQTPGQGLQFLFEYFSETQRNKGNFPGRFSGRQFSNSRSEMNVSTLELGDSALYLCASSLGQGMGSGYTFGSGTRLTVV.

CDR3 coding DNA: TGTGCCAGCAGACCCGGGCCTTATTCACCCCTCCACTTT. This codes for CASRPGPYSPLHF. The rearrangement links TRBV7-9 to TRBJ1-6; the D is unclear. CDR1 is SEHNR and CDR2 is FQNEAQ in the germline V gene (reference sequence). This CDR3 contains 13 residues. Between the trimmed V and J ends, which lost 6 bases and 8 bases, there was a span of 11 bases.